The next 24 T cell receptor beta chains were all read from a single sample in a study of T cell repertoires in cytomegalovirus infection. These receptors have no known antigen. MiXCR, applied by TCRdb to the reads, yields one record per CDR3 protein. The table shows 110,000 or so distinct CDR3 sequences, with less than 30% occurring only once. Sequenced here: CD8+ T cells from cultured PBMCs, sampled from culture after CMV antigen stimulation. These receptor sequences come from a human donor in good health (CMV status not recorded). Some clones in this sample may be carry-over from other donors' samples.

This clonotype was recorded a few times. The chain is built from TRBV6-5 and TRBJ2-7; TRBD2 might be the D (7 bases). The CDR3 contains 16 residues. Germline-derived CDR1 and CDR2 are MNHEY and SVGAGI. Trimming removed 5 bases from V and 0 bases from J, with 17 bases in between. CDR3 in DNA: TGTGCCAGCAGTCCCTCGGGGGGCCCTTTCTCCTACGAGCAGTACTTC. Amino acid sequence: CASSPSGGPFSYEQYF.

The CDR3 sequence: CASSWGGQGRTDTQYF. The CDR3 nucleotides are TGTGCCAGCAGTTGGGGAGGGCAGGGCCGCACAGATACGCAGTATTTT. The chain uses TRBV6-6 and TRBJ2-3; 7 bases match TRBD2. Germline V gene lookup returns CDR1 MNHNY and CDR2 SVGAGI (reference sequence). This CDR3 contains 16 residues. The V and J ends lost 4 bases and 1 base, in that order; junction bases with no gene match: 8.

This clonotype showed up just a few times. V is TRBV5-6 and J is TRBJ2-7; 8 nucleotides agree with TRBD2. V lost 0 bases, J lost 5 bases, and 1 base stayed unmatched. The germline CDR1 and CDR2 sequences are SGHDT and YYEEEE. This CDR3 is built from 13 residues. CDR3 residues: CASSLGAGDEQYF. In DNA form, the CDR3 reads TGTGCCAGCAGCTTGGGAGCGGGGGACGAGCAGTACTTC.

Many counts were recorded for this clonotype. The chain links TRBV7-6 to TRBJ2-1; TRBD2 might be the D (5 bases). The germline V gene encodes CDR1 SGHVS and CDR2 FNYEAQ. V was clipped by 5 bases and J by 5 bases, with 31 bases between them. The CDR3 consists of 20 residues. The CDR3 protein is CASSPLHGLGDYGVDNEQFF. In DNA form, the CDR3 reads TGTGCCAGCAGCCCCCTCCATGGACTCGGGGATTATGGGGTCGACAATGAGCAGTTCTTC.

This clonotype was recorded a few times. The V call is TRBV23-1, the J call TRBJ2-7; D is possibly TRBD1 or TRBD2 (5 bases each). TRBV23-1 falls under the ORF class, with uncertain function. Trimming removed 8 bases at V and 4 bases at J, with 12 bases between. CDR3 length: 12 amino acids. CDR3 in DNA: TGCGCCAGCGGGACCAGCGCTTACGAGCAGTACTTC. This sequence encodes CASGTSAYEQYF.

In this sample, this clonotype turned up a few times. The chain employs TRBV19 and TRBJ1-1; D perhaps matches TRBD1 (6 bases). The CDR3 loop spans 15 amino acids. Germline V lookup: CDR1 LNHDA, CDR2 SQIVND (reference sequence). The V gene lost 2 bases and the J gene lost 4 bases, with 14 bases spanning the gap. The chain's CDR3 is CASSIPGDFATEAFF. Written as DNA, the CDR3 is TGTGCCAGTAGTATACCAGGGGACTTCGCCACTGAAGCTTTCTTT.

This sequence joins TRBV27 and TRBJ2-1; TRBD2 matches at 13 bases. V lost 6 bases to trimming and J lost 8 bases; unmatched junction nucleotides: 7. The CDR3 runs to 15 residues. Per the germline V gene, CDR1 is MNHEY and CDR2 is SMNVEV (reference sequence). The CDR3: CASRTSGGAFHEQFF. DNA of the CDR3: TGTGCCAGCAGAACTAGCGGGGGGGCCTTCCATGAGCAGTTCTTC.

To note about this clonotype: This may stem from a read error, because a much larger clone lies one nucleotide away. This chain links TRBV28 with TRBJ2-1; D gene uncertain. V lost 4 bases and J lost 3, with 7 bases in between. The CDR3 is made up of 13 amino acids. In germline, CDR1 is MDHEN, CDR2 SYDVKM. The CDR3 reads CASSSLDYNEQFF. In nucleotides, the CDR3 is TGTGCCAGCAGTTCACTCGACTACAATGAGCAGTTCTTC.

This clonotype has only a few counts. The chain recombines TRBV12-3 or TRBV12-4 with TRBJ2-7; 9 nucleotides match TRBD1. With V trimmed by 4 bases and J by 7 bases, 8 bases remained unmatched. There are 14 residues in the CDR3. The CDR3, as DNA: TGTGCCAGCAGTTGGGGACAGGGTGGATGGGAGCAGTACTTC. Protein: CASSWGQGGWEQYF.

The chain recombines TRBV29-1 with TRBJ2-7; D is undetermined. V shed 7 bases and J shed 2 bases, with 12 bases lying between them. The germline CDR1 and CDR2 sequences are SQVTM and ANQGSEA. The CDR3 has 12 amino acids. The CDR3 DNA sequence: TGCAGCGCATCGACTGGGACCTACGAGCAGTACTTC. It yields the protein CSASTGTYEQYF.

Remarks on this clonotype: Its ends do not fully match the called genes, so a read error is possible. This chain uses TRBV29-1 with TRBJ1-1, with TRBD1 matching 9 bases. The CDR3 extends over 14 amino acids. CDR1 is SQVTM, CDR2 ANQGSEA, per germline. DNA of the CDR3: TGCAGCGCCTTCTCTTGGACAGGGGCTACTGAAGCTTACTTT. It specifies CSAFSWTGATEAYF.

J is TRBJ2-2 and V is TRBV7-6, with 9 bases fitting TRBD1. J gave up 5 bases and V 8 bases, and 6 bases lay outside the gene matches. The CDR3 is 14 amino acids. Germline V CDR1 and CDR2: SGHVS, FNYEAQ. CDR3 nucleotide sequence: TGTGCCAGCTGGGGACAGGGAAAAACCGGGGAGCTGTTTTTT. It translates to CASWGQGKTGELFF.

The gene calls are TRBV28 and TRBJ2-3, with D unresolved. From germline, CDR1 is MDHEN and CDR2 SYDVKM. Trimming cost V 5 bases and J 5 bases, with 14 bases left between them. CDR3 length: 14 amino acids. CDR3 loop: CASSLSEARDTQYF. The CDR3 bases are TGTGCCAGCAGTCTCTCTGAGGCACGAGATACGCAGTATTTT.

This clonotype has more than one count but fewer than ten. The chain has TRBV11-2 and TRBJ1-5; no clear D gene. This CDR3 has 13 amino acids. V lost 1 base, J lost 4 bases, and 5 bases lay in between. Germline V gene sequence: CDR1 SGHAT, CDR2 FQNNGV. In DNA form, the CDR3 reads TGTGCCAGCAGCTTAGGCGCGAATCAGCCCCAGCATTTT. It translates to CASSLGANQPQHF.

The chain couples TRBV6-8 to TRBJ1-1, with 12 bases identical to TRBD1. With 6 bases clipped from V and 4 bases from J, the junction kept 12 bases outside the gene matches. Per germline, CDR1 MNHGY and CDR2 SAAAGT. The CDR3 covers 17 residues. The DNA of the CDR3 is TGTGCCAGCAGCCCCGGGACAGGGGGCTCTTTCGGCACTGAAGCTTTCTTT. Protein product: CASSPGTGGSFGTEAFF.

Many counts were recorded for this clonotype. As DNA, the CDR3 is TGTGCCAGTAGTTCCGGGCCTTACAATGAGCAGTTCTTC. Residues: CASSSGPYNEQFF. This sequence joins TRBV19 and TRBJ2-1; D gene ambiguous. The CDR3 spans 13 residues. Germline V gene data show CDR1 as LNHDA and CDR2 as SQIVND (reference sequence). With 5 bases removed from V and 4 bases from J, the gap between germline ends came to 9 bases.

This clonotype was picked up a small number of times. The chain carries TRBV2 and TRBJ2-2, with D possibly being TRBD1 or TRBD2 (7 bases each). The CDR3 runs to 14 residues. The germline CDR1 and CDR2 sequences are SNHLY and FYNNEI. The V end lost 11 bases, the J end lost 0 bases, and 13 bases lay between the germline ends. The CDR3 bases are TGTGCCCTCAGGGGGGGAGCGAACACCGGGGAGCTGTTTTTT. As protein: CALRGGANTGELFF.

With respect to this clonotype: At one of its ends the junction is not consistent with the germline gene, which may arise from a read error. The chain links TRBV4-1 to TRBJ1-6; the D is unclear. The CDR3 spans 14 residues. Germline V gene lookup returns CDR1 MGHRA and CDR2 YSYEKL. CDR3 DNA: TGCGCCGGCAGCTTGAGCTCCTATAATTCACCCCTCCACTTT. This sequence encodes CAGSLSSYNSPLHF.

The rearrangement links TRBV5-1 to TRBJ2-1; 9 bases align to TRBD2. Looked up from germline, CDR1 is SGHRS and CDR2 is YFSETQ. V dropped 0 bases and J dropped 5; count of bases not matched to a gene: 6. There are 16 residues in the CDR3. Here the CDR3 reads CASSLVLAGTHNEQFF. CDR3 sequence (DNA): TGCGCCAGCAGCTTGGTCCTAGCGGGGACGCACAATGAGCAGTTCTTC.

This chain joins TRBV7-7 and TRBJ1-4, with D uncertain. Germline V gene data show CDR1 as SSHAT and CDR2 as FNYEAQ (reference sequence). There are 12 residues in the CDR3. V shed 5 bases and J shed 8 bases, with 9 bases lying between them. CDR3 nucleotides: TGTGCCAGCAGCCGCCTCGGGGAAAAACTGTTTTTT. Protein product: CASSRLGEKLFF.

The gene calls are TRBV10-3 and TRBJ2-2; 10 nucleotides match TRBD1. J lost 6 bases, V lost 8 bases, and 9 bases had no gene match. The V gene's germline CDR1 is ENHRY and CDR2 SYGVKD. CDR3 size: 15 residues. The CDR3 here is CAIGGDRGGPGELFF. CDR3 nucleotide sequence: TGTGCCATCGGAGGGGACAGGGGCGGTCCCGGGGAGCTGTTTTTT.

V usage is TRBV28 and J usage is TRBJ2-7; 7 bases are a match to TRBD2. The V segment lost 6 bases and the J segment 2 bases; nucleotides outside the gene matches: 4. The germline gives CDR1 MDHEN, CDR2 SYDVKM. The CDR3 has 13 amino acids. The CDR3 coding sequence is TGTGCCAGCAGCCCCGGGACTACCTACGAGCAGTACTTC. Its protein is CASSPGTTYEQYF.

In this sample, this clonotype turned up a few times. The rearrangement joins TRBV9 to TRBJ1-1; maybe TRBD1 (6 bases). The CDR3 has 16 residues. CDR1 is SGDLS and CDR2 is YYNGEE in the germline V gene. V lost 4 bases and J lost 1, with 17 bases in between. CDR3 loop: CASSLNPDRPNTEAFF. In nucleotides, the CDR3 is TGTGCCAGCAGCCTAAACCCCGACAGGCCGAACACTGAAGCTTTCTTT. Supplemented by reference TRBV9 and TRBJ1-1, the full variable domain reads DSGVTQTPKHLITATGQRVTLRCSPRSGDLSVYWYQQSLDQGLQFLIQYYNGEERAKGNILERFSAQQFPDLHSELNLSSLELGDSALYFCASSLNPDRPNTEAFFGQGTRLTVV.

There are many counts of this clonotype. This chain connects TRBV7-8 to TRBJ2-7, with D perhaps assigned TRBD1 or TRBD2 (6 bases each). The CDR3 has 16 amino acids. The germline gives CDR1 SGHVS, CDR2 FQNEAQ. V was trimmed by 3 bases and J by 5 bases, leaving 20 bases between them. CDR3 DNA sequence: TGTGCCAGCAGCTTCACCCAGGAGGGGGGCCCAGACGAGCAGTACTTC. Protein: CASSFTQEGGPDEQYF. The full variable domain, rest sourced from reference TRBV7-8 and TRBJ2-7, is GAGVSQSPRYKVAKRGQDVALRCDPISGHVSLFWYQQALGQGPEFLTYFQNEAQLDKSGLPSDRFFAERPEGSVSTLKIQRTQQEDSAVYLCASSFTQEGGPDEQYFGPGTRLTVT.